A single sample gave rise to the 14 T cell receptor beta chains below, sequenced in a study of glioma-infiltrating T cells. Amplification of TCR alpha and beta CDR3 regions from RNA used iRepertoire nested multiplex PCR. TCRdb re-derived calls from the multiplex PCR reads in MiXCR, one entry per CDR3 protein. This table holds about 93,000 distinct CDR3 sequences, roughly 40% found once. The sequencing sample was made of glioma tissue, nonneoplastic brain tissue, or PBMCs (not recorded which). Receptors originate from a human donor with low-grade glioma or glioblastoma, undergoing nonglioma brain surgery, or in good health (not recorded which).

This clonotype occurred many times. This chain joins TRBV20-1 and TRBJ2-5, with D uncertain. The length of the CDR3 is 13 residues. Trimming took off 3 bases at V and 7 bases at J, with 15 bases between the two ends. CDR1 DFQATT and CDR2 SNEGSKA come from the germline V gene (reference sequence). In nucleotides, the CDR3 is TGCAGTGCTAGGGATACTGGGCTGGGGACCCAGTACTTC. Protein: CSARDTGLGTQYF.

The sample holds a few counts of this clonotype. This chain joins TRBV9 and TRBJ2-3, with 11 bases identical to TRBD1. Germline trimming cut 3 bases from V and 7 bases from J; bases unmatched to any gene: 4. Germline V gives CDR1 SGDLS, CDR2 YYNGEE. This CDR3 has 14 amino acids. CDR3 protein: CASSGGQGAYTQYF. CDR3 nucleotides: TGTGCCAGCAGCGGCGGACAGGGGGCTTATACGCAGTATTTT.

This clonotype has ten or more counts. V and J are TRBV12-3 or TRBV12-4 and TRBJ2-3; D ambiguous. The CDR3 sequence is 13 residues long. V gave up 2 bases and J gave up 0 bases, with 3 bases separating them. CDR3 coding DNA: TGTGCCAGCAGTTTATTCAGCACAGATACGCAGTATTTT. It encodes CASSLFSTDTQYF.

This clonotype was seen only once. Given the absence of the conserved phenylalanine or tryptophan at the CDR3 end, a read error is likely. The CDR3 loop is CASSYQGQGGLPQHS. CDR3 coding DNA: TGTGCCAGCAGTTACCAGGGACAGGGGGGTCTGCCCCAGCATTCT. The chain uses TRBV6-2 or TRBV6-3 and TRBJ1-5, with 11 bases matching TRBD1. Germline V gene lookup returns CDR1 MNHEY and CDR2 SVGEGT. With 2 bases clipped from V and 9 bases from J, the junction kept 6 bases outside the gene matches. The CDR3 is made up of 15 amino acids.

In its sample, this clonotype was seen many times. The J gene is TRBJ2-1, the V gene TRBV19; 14 nucleotides line up with TRBD2. CDR1 is LNHDA, CDR2 SQIVND, per germline (reference sequence). Trimming removed 7 bases from V and 0 bases from J; junction bases left unmatched: 2. The CDR3 sequence is 16 residues long. CDR3 protein: CASKGTSGGSYNEQFF. The CDR3 DNA reads as TGTGCCAGTAAAGGGACTAGCGGGGGCTCCTACAATGAGCAGTTCTTC.

The rearrangement links TRBV28 to TRBJ2-2; the D gene is possibly TRBD2 (6 bases). The length of the CDR3 is 15 residues. From germline, CDR1 is MDHEN and CDR2 SYDVKM. CDR3 sequence reads: CVSSLASVDTGELFF. The CDR3 nucleotides read TGTGTTAGCAGTTTGGCTAGCGTAGACACCGGGGAGCTGTTTTTT.

By share, this clonotype ranks as medium-sized (0.01 to 0.1%). This sequence joins TRBV6-1 and TRBJ2-7; D ambiguous. Per the germline V gene, CDR1 is MNHNS and CDR2 is SASEGT. This CDR3 spans 13 amino acids. The V and J ends lost 6 bases and 3 bases respectively, with 12 bases between them. CDR3 DNA sequence: TGTGCCAGCAGGGCCGACGCGAACTACGAGCAGTACTTC. Protein product: CASRADANYEQYF.

As concerns this clonotype: This sequence may be a read error, since a much larger clone differs from it by one base. The V and J genes are TRBV4-1 and TRBJ2-1; a possible D gene is TRBD1 (6 bases). V lost 6 bases, J lost 0 bases, and 18 bases lay in between. CDR1 is MGHRA and CDR2 is YSYEKL in the germline V gene. The CDR3 length is 17 residues. In nucleotides, the CDR3 is TGCGCCAGCAGACAAAAAAAAGGACAGTTCTCCTACAATGAGCAGTTCTTC. Its translation: CASRQKKGQFSYNEQFF.

The chain couples TRBV6-1 to TRBJ2-1, with D possibly called TRBD1 or TRBD2 (5 bases each). Germline V CDR1 and CDR2: MNHNS, SASEGT. V was cut by 7 bases and J by 8 bases, with 18 bases left in between. The CDR3 runs to 14 residues. The CDR3 DNA sequence: TGTGCCAGCATCGCCCGGGGCAGCAAAGATGAGCAGTTCTTC. Translated: CASIARGSKDEQFF.

This clonotype was counted many times. The rearrangement joins TRBV2 to TRBJ1-2; TRBD1 is a possible D gene (6 bases). The CDR3 covers 13 residues. Germline loops: CDR1 SNHLY, CDR2 FYNNEI. V shed 2 bases and J shed 7 bases, with 11 bases lying between them. CDR3 region: CASSEPRGSGYTF. CDR3 in DNA: TGTGCCAGCAGTGAACCCAGGGGCTCTGGCTACACCTTC.

Many counts were recorded for this clonotype. The V gene is TRBV6-1, the J gene TRBJ2-3; D unclear. Per germline, CDR1 MNHNS and CDR2 SASEGT. V was cut by 2 bases and J by 6 bases, with 9 bases left in between. This CDR3 has 13 amino acids. As DNA, the CDR3 is TGTGCCAGCAGTGAACAGCCGTTCGATACGCAGTATTTT. Amino acids: CASSEQPFDTQYF.

A remark on this clonotype: The CDR3 does not end in the conserved phenylalanine or tryptophan, so this is likely a read error. It is unclear where the CDR3 begins or ends on the DNA, so no DNA is shown, and the CDR3 is as TCRdb lists it. This CDR3 reads CASSQDPGGAQPKHS. This chain uses TRBV4-2 with TRBJ1-5; the DNA was not compared with TRBD1, the D call given in the table. The CDR3 has 15 residues if both end residues are counted. CDR1 and CDR2 (germline): LGHNA, YNFKEQ.

This clonotype has a count of ten or more. This chain connects TRBV27 to TRBJ2-7; D remains ambiguous. The germline gives CDR1 MNHEY, CDR2 SMNVEV (reference sequence). V was pared by 0 bases and J by 2 bases, with 11 bases between. This CDR3 has 15 amino acids. The CDR3 spells CASSLSQPSTYEQYF. CDR3 in DNA: TGTGCCAGCAGTTTATCGCAGCCCAGCACCTACGAGCAGTACTTC.

Remarks on this clonotype: A much larger clone differs from this one at a single base, so this may be a read error. The chain is built from TRBV4-1 and TRBJ2-6; weak D call: TRBD1 (5 bases). CDR1 MGHRA and CDR2 YSYEKL come from the germline V gene. There are 17 residues in the CDR3. CDR3 region: CASSLGKQVPGANVLTF. The CDR3, as DNA: TGTGCCAGCAGCTTAGGAAAACAGGTTCCTGGGGCCAACGTCCTGACTTTC.